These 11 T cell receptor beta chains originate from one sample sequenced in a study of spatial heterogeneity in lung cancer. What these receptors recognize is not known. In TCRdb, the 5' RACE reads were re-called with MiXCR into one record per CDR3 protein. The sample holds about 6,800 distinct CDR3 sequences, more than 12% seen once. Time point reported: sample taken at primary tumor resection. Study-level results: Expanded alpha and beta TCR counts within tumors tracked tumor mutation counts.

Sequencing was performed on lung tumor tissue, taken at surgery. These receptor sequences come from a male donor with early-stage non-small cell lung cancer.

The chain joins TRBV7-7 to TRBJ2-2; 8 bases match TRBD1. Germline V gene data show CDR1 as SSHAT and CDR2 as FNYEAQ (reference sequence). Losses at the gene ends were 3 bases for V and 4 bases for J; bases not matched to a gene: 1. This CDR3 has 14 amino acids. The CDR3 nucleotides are TGTGCCAGCAGCTTCGACAGGGGCACCGGGGAGCTGTTTTTT. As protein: CASSFDRGTGELFF.

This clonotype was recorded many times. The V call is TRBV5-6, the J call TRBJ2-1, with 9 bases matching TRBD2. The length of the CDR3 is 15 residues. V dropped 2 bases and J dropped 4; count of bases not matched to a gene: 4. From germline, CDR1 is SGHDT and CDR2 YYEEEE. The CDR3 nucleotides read TGTGCCAGCAGCTTTCGTCTAGCGGGGTACAATGAGCAGTTCTTC. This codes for CASSFRLAGYNEQFF.

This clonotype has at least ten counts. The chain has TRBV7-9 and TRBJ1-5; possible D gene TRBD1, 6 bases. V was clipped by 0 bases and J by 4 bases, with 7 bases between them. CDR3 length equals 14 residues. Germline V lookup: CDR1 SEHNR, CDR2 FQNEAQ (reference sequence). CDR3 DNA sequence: TGTGCCAGCAGCTTAGCGGGACATAATCAGCCCCAGCATTTT. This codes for CASSLAGHNQPQHF.

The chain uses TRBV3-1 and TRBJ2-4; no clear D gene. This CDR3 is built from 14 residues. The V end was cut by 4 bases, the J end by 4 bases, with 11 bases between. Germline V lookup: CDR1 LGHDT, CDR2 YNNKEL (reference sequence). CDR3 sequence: CASSLTDGKNIQYF. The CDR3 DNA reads TGTGCCAGCAGCCTAACCGATGGGAAAAACATTCAGTACTTC.

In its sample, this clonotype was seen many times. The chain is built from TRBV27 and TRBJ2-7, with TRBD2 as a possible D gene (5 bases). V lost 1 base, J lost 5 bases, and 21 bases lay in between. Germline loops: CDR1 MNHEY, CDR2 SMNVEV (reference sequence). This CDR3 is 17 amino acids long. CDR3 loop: CASSLFGSGSGSNEQYF. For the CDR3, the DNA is TGTGCCAGCAGTTTATTTGGCTCGGGTAGTGGGAGCAACGAGCAGTACTTC.

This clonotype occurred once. The DNA of the CDR3 is TGTGCCAGCAGCTATGCCACTGGAAACACAGATACGCAGTATTTT. Translated: CASSYATGNTDTQYF. This rearrangement joins TRBV7-2 to TRBJ2-3; no firm D call. V was cut by 4 bases and J by 2 bases, with 13 bases left in between. Germline CDR1 SGHTA, CDR2 FQGNSA. CDR3 length equals 15 residues.

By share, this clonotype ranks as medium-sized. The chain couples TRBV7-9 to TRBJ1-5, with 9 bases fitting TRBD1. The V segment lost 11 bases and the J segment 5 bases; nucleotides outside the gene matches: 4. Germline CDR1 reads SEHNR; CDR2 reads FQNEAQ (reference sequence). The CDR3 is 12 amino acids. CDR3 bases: TGTGCCGTCCGGACAGGGGATCAGCCCCAGCATTTT. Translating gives CAVRTGDQPQHF. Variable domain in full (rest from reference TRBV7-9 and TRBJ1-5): DTGVSQNPRHKITKRGQNVTFRCDPISEHNRLYWYRQTLGQGPEFLTYFQNEAQLEKSRLLSDRFSAERPKGSFSTLEIQRTEQGDSAMYLCAVRTGDQPQHFGDGTRLSIL.

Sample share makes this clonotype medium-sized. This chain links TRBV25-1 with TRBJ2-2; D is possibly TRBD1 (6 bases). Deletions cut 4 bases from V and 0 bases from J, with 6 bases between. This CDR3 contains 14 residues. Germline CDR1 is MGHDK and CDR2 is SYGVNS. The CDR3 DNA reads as TGTGCCAGCAGTGGACAGGCGAACACCGGGGAGCTGTTTTTT. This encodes CASSGQANTGELFF. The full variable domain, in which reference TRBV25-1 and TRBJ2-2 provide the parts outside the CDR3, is EADIYQTPRYLVIGTGKKITLECSQTMGHDKMYWYQQDPGMELHLIHYSYGVNSTEKGDLSSESTVSRIRTEHFPLTLESARPSHTSQYLCASSGQANTGELFFGEGSRLTVL.

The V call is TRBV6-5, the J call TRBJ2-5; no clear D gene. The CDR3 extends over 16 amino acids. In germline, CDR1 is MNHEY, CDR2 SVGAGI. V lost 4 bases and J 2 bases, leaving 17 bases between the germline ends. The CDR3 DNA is TGTGCCAGCAGTTCACTACTCAAGGACGGTCAAGAGACCCAGTACTTC. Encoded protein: CASSSLLKDGQETQYF.

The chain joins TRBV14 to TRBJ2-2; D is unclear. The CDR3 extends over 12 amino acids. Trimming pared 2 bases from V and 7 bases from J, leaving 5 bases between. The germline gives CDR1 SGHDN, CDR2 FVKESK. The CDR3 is CASSQRSGELFF. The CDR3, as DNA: TGTGCCAGCAGCCAAAGGAGCGGGGAGCTGTTTTTT. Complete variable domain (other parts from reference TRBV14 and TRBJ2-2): EAGVTQFPSHSVIEKGQTVTLRCDPISGHDNLYWYRRVMGKEIKFLLHFVKESKQDESGMPNNRFLAERTGGTYSTLKVQPAELEDSGVYFCASSQRSGELFFGEGSRLTVL.

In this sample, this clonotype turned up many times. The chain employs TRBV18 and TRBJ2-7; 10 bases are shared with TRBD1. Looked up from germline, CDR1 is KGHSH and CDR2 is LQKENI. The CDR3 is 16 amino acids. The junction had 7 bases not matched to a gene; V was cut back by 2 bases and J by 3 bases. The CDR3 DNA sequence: TGTGCCAGCTCACCAGGGGACAGGGGAAACCTCTACGAGCAGTACTTC. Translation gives CASSPGDRGNLYEQYF.